These 8 T cell receptor beta chains were sequenced from one sample in a study of graft-versus-host responses after intestinal transplantation. The method was immunoSEQ multiplex PCR; TCRdb's version includes in-frame clones alone and lacks a portion of them. The sample contains about 80,000 clones, 92% of which appear only once. Sequenced here: PBMCs, sampled 98 days after intestinal transplantation. The receptors were gathered from a human patient who received an intestinal transplant, so some T cells may come from the graft donor.

The chain couples TRBV9 to TRBJ2-6, with TRBD1 matching over 7 bases. Germline trimming cut 3 bases from V and 1 base from J; bases unmatched to any gene: 13. The length of the CDR3 is 19 residues. Germline V gives CDR1 SGDLS, CDR2 YYNGEE. CDR3 amino acids: CASSAHRQGLRSGANVLTF. In nucleotides, the CDR3 is TGTGCCAGCAGCGCCCACCGACAGGGCCTTCGATCTGGGGCCAACGTCCTGACTTTC.

The chain combines TRBV7-6 with TRBJ1-6; a possible D gene is TRBD1 (5 bases). The germline gives CDR1 SGHVS, CDR2 FNYEAQ. Trimming removed 1 base from V and 2 bases from J, with 6 bases in between. The CDR3 runs to 15 residues. The CDR3 here is CASSLVGAYNSPLHF. The CDR3 DNA reads TGTGCCAGCAGCTTAGTGGGGGCCTATAATTCACCCCTCCACTTT.

The genes are TRBV6-5 and TRBJ1-1, with D maybe TRBD1 (6 bases). The CDR3 is 15 residues long. Germline V gene data show CDR1 as MNHEY and CDR2 as SVGAGI. Trimming removed 2 bases at V and 1 base at J, with 11 bases between. Here the CDR3 DNA reads TGTGCCAGCAGTTACGGTAAAGGGGGGAACACTGAAGCTTTCTTT. Its protein is CASSYGKGGNTEAFF.

V is TRBV6-4 and J is TRBJ2-1; TRBD1 agrees at 7 bases. This CDR3 is built from 16 residues. The germline gives CDR1 MRHNA, CDR2 SNTAGT. The junction had 6 bases not matched to a gene; V was cut back by 2 bases and J by 2 bases. The CDR3 nucleotides read TGTGCCAGCAGTGACACCCCGGGACAGCCCTACAATGAGCAGTTCTTC. Translation gives CASSDTPGQPYNEQFF.

The chain employs TRBV27 and TRBJ1-4, with TRBD1 matching 7 bases. Germline assignment: CDR1 MNHEY and CDR2 SMNVEV (reference sequence). J lost 8 bases, V lost 3 bases, and 15 bases had no gene match. The CDR3 loop spans 17 amino acids. CDR3 nucleotide sequence: TGTGCCAGCAGTTTTAGGAGACTTCCAGGGGGAGAGGAAAAACTGTTTTTT. It specifies CASSFRRLPGGEEKLFF.

The CDR3 here is CASSLTGGWLGEQYF. The CDR3 DNA reads TGTGCCAGCAGTTTGACCGGAGGGTGGCTAGGCGAGCAGTACTTC. The chain carries TRBV28 and TRBJ2-7; the D gene is possibly TRBD2 (6 bases). The CDR3 consists of 15 residues. Germline V lookup: CDR1 MDHEN, CDR2 SYDVKM. V was shortened by 3 bases and J by 6 bases, with 18 bases between the two germline ends.

With regard to this clone: Mismatch with germline at one junction end may stem from a read error. This sequence joins TRBV6-5 and TRBJ2-2, with D perhaps matching TRBD2 (7 bases). Germline CDR1 and CDR2: MNHEY and SVGAGI. The CDR3 is 15 amino acids. The CDR3 loop is CASGIEFDRRGGLFF. The CDR3, as DNA: TGTGCCAGCGGGATTGAATTCGATCGGAGGGGGGGGCTGTTTTTT.

This clone was seen a handful of times. The V call is TRBV6-5, the J call TRBJ2-7; no definite D call. Trimming took 6 bases from V and 0 from J, leaving 9 bases between them. The CDR3 has 13 amino acids. Germline assignment: CDR1 MNHEY and CDR2 SVGAGI. Here the CDR3 DNA reads TGTGCCAGCAGCTTAAACCCCTCCTACGAGCAGTACTTC. Residues: CASSLNPSYEQYF.